Sequencing of this T cell receptor beta chain was carried out in a study of regulatory T cells in long-lasting Graves disease. Study-level results: TRBV28, TRBJ1-2 and TRBJ2-5 emerged as the favored segments in persistent disease.

The time point was: newly diagnosed GD, antithyroid drugs for less than 3 months. Extracted PBMC RNA gave rise to the TCR library. The V gene lost 1 base and the J gene lost 2 bases, with 8 bases spanning the gap. This CDR3 has 14 residues. Germline CDR1 LGHNA, CDR2 YNFKEQ. This clonotype was recorded at least ten times. Its target is not known. Construction of the TCR beta libraries employed iRepertoire HTBI primers in conjunction with Arm-PCR of CDR3 regions. TCRdb re-called the multiplex PCR reads with MiXCR, one entry per CDR3 protein. The sample carries about 420,000 distinct CDR3 sequences, 15% to 20% recorded once. This sample was shared with a second study, whose subject was T cells in Graves' hyperthyroidism and ophthalmopathy. This second study says: Most clonotypes expanded in thyroid above 0.001 were likewise present in blood.

The gene calls are TRBV4-2 and TRBJ1-2; the D is unclear. The material was peripheral blood mononuclear cells (PBMCs), obtained at new diagnosis, from a patient treated with antithyroid drugs. This sequence originates from a woman younger than 35 with Graves disease. The CDR3 nucleotides read TGTGCCAGCAGCCAAGGGGTAGAGAACTATGGCTACACCTTC. The encoded protein is CASSQGVENYGYTF.